These T cell receptor beta chains were read from a single sample in a study of blood T cell repertoires in COVID-19. Assay: immunoSEQ multiplex PCR; the TCRdb copy retains only in-frame clones and omits some. The repertoire holds 70,000 to 100,000 clones, with almost 85% as singletons. Sequencing used peripheral blood. The receptors come from a man between 50 and 59 years old with active or convalescent COVID-19. CDR3s include the opening cysteine and the closing phenylalanine or tryptophan.

v_gene	j_gene	CDR3aa
TRBV6-2/TRBV6-3	TRBJ2-3	CASSFPSNADTQYF
TRBV5-8	TRBJ2-2	CASSSTTGALGELFF
TRBV6-2/TRBV6-3	TRBJ2-5	CASSARDRGRRETQYF
TRBV12-3/TRBV12-4	TRBJ1-2	CASSAEQLYGYTF
TRBV5-4	TRBJ1-2	CASSLVDRAGYTF
TRBV7-6	TRBJ2-5	CASSSNSPGLGETQYF
TRBV2	TRBJ2-1	CASSPGGSYNEQFF
TRBV18	TRBJ1-4	CASSRSRTNEKLFF
TRBV12-3/TRBV12-4	TRBJ2-5	CASSSGQQETQYF
TRBV28	TRBJ1-2	CASSFYRGDGYTF
TRBV10-3	TRBJ1-4	CAISEGRGNEKLFF
TRBV6-5	TRBJ2-7	CASQGTAANEQYF
TRBV6-5	TRBJ1-5	CASRRGVDQPQHF
TRBV5-1	TRBJ2-7	CASSLREAGGSLEQYF
TRBV28	TRBJ1-2	CASTPEGSPNYGYTF
TRBV7-8	TRBJ1-3	CASSLGGFSGNTIYF
TRBV27	TRBJ2-6	CASRLGVGANVLTF
TRBV6-2/TRBV6-3	TRBJ2-7	CASSEGLAGFYEQYF
TRBV19	TRBJ1-4	CASTSHTGGRNEKLFF
TRBV4-1	TRBJ2-4	CASSQTGTDIQYF
TRBV7-2	TRBJ1-1	CASSLAREMNTEAFF
TRBV3-1/TRBV3-2	TRBJ1-4	CASSMTDISGEKLFF
TRBV6-5	TRBJ2-1	CASRYGLSNNEQFF
TRBV5-8	TRBJ2-3	CASPSWGAPTGTDTQYF
TRBV19	TRBJ2-7	CASSEQVGEQYF
TRBV15	TRBJ1-2	CATSRDRDRDYGYTF
TRBV28	TRBJ1-1	CASSSREGGGNTEAFF
TRBV12-5	TRBJ2-5	CASGSGGPGTQYF